Given below is one T cell receptor (beta chain) in context. These data originate in a study of T cell responses to AZD1222 COVID-19 vaccine. Libraries were prepared by immunoSEQ multiplex PCR; TCRdb keeps only in-frame clonotypes and omits some of them. Of about 82,000 clones in the sample, roughly 87% were seen once. V trimming: 3 bases; J trimming: 4 bases; junction bases outside the gene matches: 2. Germline CDR1 SGHTS, CDR2 YDEGEE. This CDR3 is 14 amino acids long. Sample: peripheral blood, taken 28 days after the second AZD1222 dose. This TCR was recovered from an adult who received the AZD1222 COVID-19 vaccine. The rearrangement links TRBV5-8 to TRBJ1-1, with 11 nucleotides matching TRBD1. The CDR3 loop reads CASSWTGGRTEAFF. CDR3 coding DNA: TGTGCCAGCAGCTGGACAGGGGGCCGCACTGAAGCTTTCTTT.